The clone carrying this T cell receptor beta chain was picked up many times. Its antigen remains unknown. V gave up 3 bases and J gave up 7 bases; unmatched junction bases: 4. This CDR3 has 15 residues. Germline CDR1 MGHRA, CDR2 YSYEKL. TCRdb used MiXCR to reprocess the RT-PCR reads, holding one entry per CDR3 protein. Here the sample spans roughly 160,000 distinct CDR3 sequences, approximately 11% being singletons. These data originate in a study of response to subunit inactivated influenza vaccine. Study results and caveats: There was a suggestion from the authors that each seasonal influenza vaccination recruits few new T cells.

The chain employs TRBV4-1 and TRBJ2-1, with 12 bases fitting TRBD2. This sequence was found in a man aged 50 to 75 who received an inactivated influenza vaccine. The sample in question was CD8+ T cells sorted from PBMCs, obtained around 25 months after vaccination. The CDR3 region is CASSQPGLAGNEQFF. CDR3 nucleotide sequence: TGCGCCAGCAGCCAGCCGGGACTAGCGGGTAATGAGCAGTTCTTC.